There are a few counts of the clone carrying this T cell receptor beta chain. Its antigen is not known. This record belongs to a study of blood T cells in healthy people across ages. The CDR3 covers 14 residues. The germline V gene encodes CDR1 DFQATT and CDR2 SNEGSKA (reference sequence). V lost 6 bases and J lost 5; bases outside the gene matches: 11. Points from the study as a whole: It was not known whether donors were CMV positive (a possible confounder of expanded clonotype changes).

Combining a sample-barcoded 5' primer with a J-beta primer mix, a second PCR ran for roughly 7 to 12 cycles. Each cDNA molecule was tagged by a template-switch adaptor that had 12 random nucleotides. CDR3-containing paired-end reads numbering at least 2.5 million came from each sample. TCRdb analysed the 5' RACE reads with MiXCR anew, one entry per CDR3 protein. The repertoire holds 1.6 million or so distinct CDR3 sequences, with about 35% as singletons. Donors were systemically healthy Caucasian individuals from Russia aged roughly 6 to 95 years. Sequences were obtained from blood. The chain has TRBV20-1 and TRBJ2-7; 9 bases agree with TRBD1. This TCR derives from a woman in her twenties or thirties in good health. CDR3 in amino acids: CSAGGGTGKNEQYF. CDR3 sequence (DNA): TGCAGTGCGGGGGGAGGGACAGGGAAGAACGAGCAGTACTTC.